This T cell receptor beta chain was identified during a study of CD8+ T cells in alopecia areata. Treatment reported: oral pan-JAK inhibitor, 5-10 mg twice daily. cDNA prepared by RNA extraction and subsequent reverse transcription served as the template for sequencing. The assay was immunoSEQ multiplex PCR, and TCRdb's table has in-frame clones only and misses some. The table lists 200,000 to 250,000 clones, more than 45% of them singletons. The sample here was CD4+ T cells sorted from blood, taken at week 4, from a patient treated with tofacitinib. The sequence derives from a human donor with alopecia areata.

The CDR3 protein is CASTQTSGKGTEAFF. Written as DNA, the CDR3 is TGTGCCAGCACTCAAACATCTGGGAAAGGCACTGAAGCTTTCTTT. This rearrangement joins TRBV14 to TRBJ1-1; D gene uncertain. Germline CDR1 reads SGHDN; CDR2 reads FVKESK. This CDR3 has 15 amino acids. Trimming removed 7 bases at V and 4 bases at J, with 19 bases between.